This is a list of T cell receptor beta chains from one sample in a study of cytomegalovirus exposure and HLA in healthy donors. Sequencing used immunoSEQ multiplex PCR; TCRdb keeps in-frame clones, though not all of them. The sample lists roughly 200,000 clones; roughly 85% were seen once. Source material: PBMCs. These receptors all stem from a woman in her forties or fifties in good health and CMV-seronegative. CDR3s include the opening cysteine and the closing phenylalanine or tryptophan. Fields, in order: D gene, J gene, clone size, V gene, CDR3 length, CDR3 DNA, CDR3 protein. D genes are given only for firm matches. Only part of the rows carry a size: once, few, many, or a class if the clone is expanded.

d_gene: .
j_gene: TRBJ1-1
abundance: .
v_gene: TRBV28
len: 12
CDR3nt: TGTGCCAGCAGTTTTAGGAGCACTGAAGCTTTCTTT
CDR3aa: CASSFRSTEAFF

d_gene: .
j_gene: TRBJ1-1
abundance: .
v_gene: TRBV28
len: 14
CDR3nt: TGTGCCAGCAGTTTAGGGGGGGCATGGACTGAAGCTTTCTTT
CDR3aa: CASSLGGAWTEAFF

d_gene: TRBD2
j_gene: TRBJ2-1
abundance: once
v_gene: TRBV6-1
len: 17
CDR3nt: TGTGCCAGCAGTGAATGGGCTAGCGGAAACTCCTACAATGAGCAGTTCTTC
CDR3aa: CASSEWASGNSYNEQFF

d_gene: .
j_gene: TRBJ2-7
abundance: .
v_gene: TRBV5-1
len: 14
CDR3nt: TGCGCCAGCAGCCCAAGCCCCCCGGGGTACGAGCAGTACTTC
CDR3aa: CASSPSPPGYEQYF

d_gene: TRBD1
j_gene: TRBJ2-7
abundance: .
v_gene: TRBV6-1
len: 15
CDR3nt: TGTGCCAGCATCCCGGAGACAGGGGGTACCTACGAGCAGTACTTC
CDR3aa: CASIPETGGTYEQYF

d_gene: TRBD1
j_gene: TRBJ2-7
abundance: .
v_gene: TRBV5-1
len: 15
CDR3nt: TGCGCCAGCAGCTTGGTGCCTGACAGGGTGTACGAGCAGTACTTC
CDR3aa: CASSLVPDRVYEQYF

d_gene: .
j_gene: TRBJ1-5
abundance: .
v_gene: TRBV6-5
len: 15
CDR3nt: TGTGCCAGCAGTTACTCGGCCCTTAGCAATCAGCCCCAGCATTTT
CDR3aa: CASSYSALSNQPQHF

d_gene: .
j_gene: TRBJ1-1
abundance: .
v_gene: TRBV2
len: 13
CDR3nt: TGTGCCAGCAGGTACGGGAGGAACACTGAAGCTTTCTTT
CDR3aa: CASRYGRNTEAFF

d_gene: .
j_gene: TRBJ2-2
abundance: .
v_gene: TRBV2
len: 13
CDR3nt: TGTGCCAGCAGCCGGCAGGACACCGGGGAGCTGTTTTTT
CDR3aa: CASSRQDTGELFF

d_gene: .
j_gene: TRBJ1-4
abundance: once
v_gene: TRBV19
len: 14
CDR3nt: TGTGCCAGTAACCTCGGCAGGACTAATGAAAAACTGTTTTTT
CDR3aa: CASNLGRTNEKLFF

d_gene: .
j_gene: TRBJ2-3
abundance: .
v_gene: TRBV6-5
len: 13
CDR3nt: TGTGCCAGCAGTCGAGAGGAGAGCGATACGCAGTATTTT
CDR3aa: CASSREESDTQYF

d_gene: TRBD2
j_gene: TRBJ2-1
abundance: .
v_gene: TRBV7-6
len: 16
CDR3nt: TGTGCCAGCAGCTTAGCGCGGCTAGCGGGAGGGAATGAGCAGTTCTTC
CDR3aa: CASSLARLAGGNEQFF

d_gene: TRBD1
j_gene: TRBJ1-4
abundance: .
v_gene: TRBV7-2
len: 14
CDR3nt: TGTGCCAGCAGCACAGGGGGCTTAGATGAAAAACTGTTTTTT
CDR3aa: CASSTGGLDEKLFF

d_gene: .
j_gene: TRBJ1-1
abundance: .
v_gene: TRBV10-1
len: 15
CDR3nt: TGCGCCAGCAGCCTACGTCTGGGGACAAGCACTGAAGCTTTCTTT
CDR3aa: CASSLRLGTSTEAFF

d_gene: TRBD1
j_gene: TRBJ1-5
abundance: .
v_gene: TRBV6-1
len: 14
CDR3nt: TGTGCCAGCAGAGGTCCAGGGGGATATCAGCCCCAGCATTTT
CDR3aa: CASRGPGGYQPQHF

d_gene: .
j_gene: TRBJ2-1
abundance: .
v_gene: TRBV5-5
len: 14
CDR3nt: TGTGCCAGCAGCTTCGATGCCAGCGTCGGTGAGCAGTTCTTC
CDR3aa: CASSFDASVGEQFF

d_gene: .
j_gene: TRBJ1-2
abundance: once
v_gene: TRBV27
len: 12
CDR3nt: TGTGCCAGCGGGGGGGCCATCTATGGCTACACCTTC
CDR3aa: CASGGAIYGYTF

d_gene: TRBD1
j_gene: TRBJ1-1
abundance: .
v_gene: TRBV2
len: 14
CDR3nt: TGTGCCAGCGGACGCGGGACAGGGTTCACTGAAGCTTTCTTT
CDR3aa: CASGRGTGFTEAFF

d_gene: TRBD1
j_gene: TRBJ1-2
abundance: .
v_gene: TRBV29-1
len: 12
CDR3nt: TGCAGCGCGGGACAGACTAACTATGGCTACACCTTC
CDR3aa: CSAGQTNYGYTF

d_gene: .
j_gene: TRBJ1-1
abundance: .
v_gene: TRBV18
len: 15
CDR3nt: TGTGCCAGCTACCAACGTCGGGGGGGTAACACTGAAGCTTTCTTT
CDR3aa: CASYQRRGGNTEAFF

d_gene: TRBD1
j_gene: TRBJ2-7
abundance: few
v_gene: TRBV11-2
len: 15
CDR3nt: TGTGCCAGCAGCTTAGGGGGACAGATCTCCTACGAGCAGTACTTC
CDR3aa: CASSLGGQISYEQYF

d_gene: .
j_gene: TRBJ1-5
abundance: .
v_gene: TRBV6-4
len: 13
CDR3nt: TGTGCCAGCAGTGGGTTACAGGGTCAGCCCCAGCATTTT
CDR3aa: CASSGLQGQPQHF

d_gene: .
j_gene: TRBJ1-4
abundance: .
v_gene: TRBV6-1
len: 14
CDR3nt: TGTGCCAGCATTCGGACTTCGGCTCTGGGGAAACTGTTTTTT
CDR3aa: CASIRTSALGKLFF

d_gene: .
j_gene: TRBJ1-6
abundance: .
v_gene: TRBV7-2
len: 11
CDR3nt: TGTGCCAGCAGCTTAGGCAGACCCCTCCACTTT
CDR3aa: CASSLGRPLHF

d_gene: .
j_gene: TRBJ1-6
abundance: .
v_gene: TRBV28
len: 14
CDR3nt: TGTGCCAGCAGTATCCGGACAGATAATTCACCCCTCCACTTT
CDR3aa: CASSIRTDNSPLHF

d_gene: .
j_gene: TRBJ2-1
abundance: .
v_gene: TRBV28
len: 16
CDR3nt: TGTGCCAGCAGCTCCTTTCCGACTGAATCCTACAATGAGCAGTTCTTC
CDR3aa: CASSSFPTESYNEQFF

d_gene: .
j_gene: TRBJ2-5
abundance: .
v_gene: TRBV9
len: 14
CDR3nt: TGTGCCAGCAGTTTGACACCCCGGGGGGAGACCCAGTACTTC
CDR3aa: CASSLTPRGETQYF

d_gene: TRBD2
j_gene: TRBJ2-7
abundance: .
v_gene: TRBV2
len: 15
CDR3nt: TGTGCCAGCAGTGAGGCAGGGACTAGCGGCTACGAGCAGTACTTC
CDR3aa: CASSEAGTSGYEQYF

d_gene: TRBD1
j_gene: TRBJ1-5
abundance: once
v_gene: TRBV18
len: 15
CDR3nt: TGTGCCAGCTCCCGGGGACAGGGGGGCAATCAGCCCCAGCATTTT
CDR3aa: CASSRGQGGNQPQHF

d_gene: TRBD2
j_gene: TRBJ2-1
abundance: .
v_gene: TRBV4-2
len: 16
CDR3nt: TGTGCCAGCAGCCAAGTGGGAGGGAGCTCCTACAATGAGCAGTTCTTC
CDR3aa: CASSQVGGSSYNEQFF

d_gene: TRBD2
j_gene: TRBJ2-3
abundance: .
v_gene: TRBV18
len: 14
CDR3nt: TGTGCCAGCTCTGGGACTAGCAGGACAGATACGCAGTATTTT
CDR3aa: CASSGTSRTDTQYF

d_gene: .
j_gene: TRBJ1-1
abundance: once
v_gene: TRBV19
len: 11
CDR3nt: TGTGCCAGTATCCGGGGAACCGAAGCTTTCTTT
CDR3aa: CASIRGTEAFF

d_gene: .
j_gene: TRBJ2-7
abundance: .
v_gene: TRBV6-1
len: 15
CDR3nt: TGTGCCAGCAGTGAAAGTGGAACAGGTATCTACGAGCAGTACTTC
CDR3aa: CASSESGTGIYEQYF

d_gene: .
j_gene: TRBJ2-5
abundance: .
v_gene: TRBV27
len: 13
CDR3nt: TGTGCCAGCAGCGAGGGCAACCAAGAGACCCAGTACTTC
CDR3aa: CASSEGNQETQYF

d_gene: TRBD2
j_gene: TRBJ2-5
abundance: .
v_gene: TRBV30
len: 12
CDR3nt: TGTGCCTGGAATAGCGGGACGGGTGAGCAGTACTTC
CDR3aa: CAWNSGTGEQYF

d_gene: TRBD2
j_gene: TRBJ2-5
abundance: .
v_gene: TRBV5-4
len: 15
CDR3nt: TGTGCCAGCAGCCGGTTAGCGGGAGGGGGGGAGACCCAGTACTTC
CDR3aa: CASSRLAGGGETQYF

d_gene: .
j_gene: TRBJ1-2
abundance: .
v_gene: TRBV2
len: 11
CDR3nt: TGTGCCAGAAGGGGCTCGGATGGCTACACCTTC
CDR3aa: CARRGSDGYTF

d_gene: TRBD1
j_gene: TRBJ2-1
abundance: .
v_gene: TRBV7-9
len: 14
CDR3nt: TGTGCCAGCAGCTTTAAAGGGACAGGGAGTGAGCAGTTCTTC
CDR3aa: CASSFKGTGSEQFF

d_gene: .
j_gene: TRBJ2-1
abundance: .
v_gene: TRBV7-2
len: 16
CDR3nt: TGTGCCAGCAGCTTAGAAGGGCAGGGCTCCTACAATGAGCAGTTCTTC
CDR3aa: CASSLEGQGSYNEQFF

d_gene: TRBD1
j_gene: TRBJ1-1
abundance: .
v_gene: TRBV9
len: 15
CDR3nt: TGTGCCAGCAGCGTAGGGACAGGGATGAACACTGAAGCTTTCTTT
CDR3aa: CASSVGTGMNTEAFF

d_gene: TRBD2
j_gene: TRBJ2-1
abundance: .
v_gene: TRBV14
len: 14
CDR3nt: TGTGCCAGCTCCCCTAGCGGGAGCACTAAGGAGCAGTTCTTC
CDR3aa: CASSPSGSTKEQFF

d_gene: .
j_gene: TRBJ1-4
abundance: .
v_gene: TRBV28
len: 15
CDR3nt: TGTGCCAGCAGGGGCCGGGGGGCGCCTAATGAAAAACTGTTTTTT
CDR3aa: CASRGRGAPNEKLFF

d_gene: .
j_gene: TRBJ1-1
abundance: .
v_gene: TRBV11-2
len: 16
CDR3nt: TGTGCCAGCAGCCCCAACAAGGGGCAGAAGGGCACTGAAGCTTTCTTT
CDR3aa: CASSPNKGQKGTEAFF

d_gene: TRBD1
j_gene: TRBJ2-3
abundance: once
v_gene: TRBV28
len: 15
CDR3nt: TGTGCCAGCACCTTATCCCCGGACAGGGTAGATACGCAGTATTTT
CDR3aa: CASTLSPDRVDTQYF

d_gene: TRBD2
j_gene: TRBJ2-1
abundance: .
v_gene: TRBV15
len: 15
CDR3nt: TGTGCCACCAGCAGAGCCGCTAGCGGGAGCAATGAGCAGTTCTTC
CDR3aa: CATSRAASGSNEQFF

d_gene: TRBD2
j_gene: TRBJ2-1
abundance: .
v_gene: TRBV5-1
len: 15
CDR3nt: TGCGCCAGCAGCTTGGGAGGCGGGGGCTACAATGAGCAGTTCTTC
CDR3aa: CASSLGGGGYNEQFF

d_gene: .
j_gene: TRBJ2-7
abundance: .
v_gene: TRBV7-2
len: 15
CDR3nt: TGTGCCAGCAGCCCCTTGCGAGGGAAGTCATACGAGCAGTACTTC
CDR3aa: CASSPLRGKSYEQYF

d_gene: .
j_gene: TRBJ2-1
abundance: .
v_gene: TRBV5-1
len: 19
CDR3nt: TGCGCCAGCAGCTTACGGCGACAGTGGGTAAAGGGGCCGGGCAATGAGCAGTTCTTC
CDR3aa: CASSLRRQWVKGPGNEQFF

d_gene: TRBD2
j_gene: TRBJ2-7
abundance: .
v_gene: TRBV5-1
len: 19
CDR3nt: TGCGCCAGCAGCTTGGAGGGACTAGCGGGAGAAGGGAGTGGCTACGAGCAGTACTTC
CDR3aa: CASSLEGLAGEGSGYEQYF

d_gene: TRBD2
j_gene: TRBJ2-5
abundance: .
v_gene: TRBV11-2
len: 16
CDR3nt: TGTGCCAGCAGCCCCGGGACTAGCGGCACCCAAGAGACCCAGTACTTC
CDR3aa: CASSPGTSGTQETQYF

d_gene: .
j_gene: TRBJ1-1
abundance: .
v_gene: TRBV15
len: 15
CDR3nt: TGTGCCACCAGCCGTCGACAGAAACAAAACACTGAAGCTTTCTTT
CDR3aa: CATSRRQKQNTEAFF

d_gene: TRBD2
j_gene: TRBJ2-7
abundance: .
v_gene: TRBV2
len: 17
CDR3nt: TGTGCCAGCAGCCCGGGACTAGCGGGAGGGTCGGTCTACGAGCAGTACTTC
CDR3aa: CASSPGLAGGSVYEQYF

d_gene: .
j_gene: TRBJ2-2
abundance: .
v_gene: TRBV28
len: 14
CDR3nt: TGTGCCAGCACCCTCAGGATAAACACCGGGGAGCTGTTTTTT
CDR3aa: CASTLRINTGELFF

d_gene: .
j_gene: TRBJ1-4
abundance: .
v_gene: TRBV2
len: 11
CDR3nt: TGTGCCAGCAGAGTCAGCCCAGGGCTGTTTTTT
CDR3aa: CASRVSPGLFF

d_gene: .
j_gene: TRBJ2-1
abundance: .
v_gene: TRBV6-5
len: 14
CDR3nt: TGTGCCAGCACCGCGGGCAATATTGGCAATGAGCAGTTCTTC
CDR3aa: CASTAGNIGNEQFF

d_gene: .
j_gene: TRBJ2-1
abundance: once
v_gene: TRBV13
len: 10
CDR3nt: TGTGCCAGCAGTATAGATGAGCAGTTCTTC
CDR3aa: CASSIDEQFF

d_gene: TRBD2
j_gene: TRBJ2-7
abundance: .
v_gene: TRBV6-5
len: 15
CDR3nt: TGTGCCAGCAGTTACCGGCGGGAGGGCCTGTTTGAGCAGTACTTC
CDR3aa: CASSYRREGLFEQYF